This T cell receptor (beta chain) came from a study of blood T cell repertoires in COVID-19. Study-wide context: PBMCs, B-cell-depleted T cells, or T cells provided the cDNA or gDNA that made up the material.

The germline V gene has CDR1 LGHDT and CDR2 YNNKEL (reference sequence). The CDR3 covers 15 residues. V was pared by 1 base and J by 5 bases, with 5 bases of the junction left unmatched. Original analysis: Estimation of nucleated cell counts was performed using reference gene primer amplification. Method: immunoSEQ multiplex PCR; TCRdb's copy keeps in-frame clones and lacks some. That table gives V, J and clone size, and the DNA gave D and trimming. The sample contains about 200,000 clones, roughly 88% of which appear only once. The receptor's source is a man in his forties with acute or convalescent COVID-19. V and J are TRBV3-1 (or the pseudogene TRBV3-2) and TRBJ1-5, with 7 positions matching TRBD1. Sequencing used peripheral blood. As DNA, the CDR3 is TGTGCCAGCAGCCAAGGACAGGGAATCTATCAGCCCCAGCATTTT. It yields the protein CASSQGQGIYQPQHF.